This is a list of T cell receptor beta chains from one sample in a study of monozygotic twins with inflammatory bowel disease. TCRdb reanalyzed the 5' RACE reads, giving one entry per CDR3 protein sequence and no DNA. Its listing shows 85,000 to 110,000 distinct CDR3 sequences. Sequencing was performed on blood. The origin of the receptors is a human donor with ulcerative colitis or Crohn's disease, or a healthy co-twin of an affected twin (not recorded which). Each CDR3 is given with its conserved first and last residue.

cdr3_aa	j_call	v_call
CASSPNRDQPQHF	TRBJ1-5	TRBV18
CASSHVYEQYF	TRBJ2-7	TRBV3-1
CASSMRQGGTDTQYF	TRBJ2-3	TRBV19
CASSLGHAGRDEQYF	TRBJ2-7	TRBV7-9
CASRGDYRPYF	TRBJ2-5	TRBV11-2
CASSLAGDSEQYF	TRBJ2-7	TRBV12-3/TRBV12-4
CASSPRVGYNQPQHF	TRBJ1-5	TRBV18
CSGAPVRGRTYEQYF	TRBJ2-7	TRBV29-1
CSARDSYGYTF	TRBJ1-2	TRBV20-1
CAWSQGTEALF	TRBJ1-1	TRBV30
CAGSLLAGGTNEQYF	TRBJ2-7	TRBV28
CATSDIAGVVNEQFF	TRBJ2-1	TRBV24-1
CAWYRRKSNTEAFF	TRBJ1-1	TRBV30
CASSQDLNSPLHF	TRBJ1-6	TRBV14
CASSLIAVTTYEQYF	TRBJ2-7	TRBV28
CASRGDRGREELFF	TRBJ2-2	TRBV6-5
CSASAGYEQYF	TRBJ2-7	TRBV20-1
CASSLARNSNTEAFF	TRBJ1-1	TRBV7-9
CASSRSTAFPGELFF	TRBJ2-2	TRBV28
CSVDGTSGTGGTQYF	TRBJ2-3	TRBV29-1
CASSQGLFSYNEQFF	TRBJ2-1	TRBV4-3
CASSQGPGDTQYF	TRBJ2-3	TRBV4-2
CASSQVLAGAGELFF	TRBJ2-2	TRBV4-3
CSARVVGNTGELFF	TRBJ2-2	TRBV20-1
CASSVEQGAIGELFF	TRBJ2-2	TRBV9
CSLTPGLAISDTQYF	TRBJ2-3	TRBV20-1
CASSLNTGGYTTEAFF	TRBJ1-1	TRBV28
CASSLRYYEQYF	TRBJ2-7	TRBV13
CATSRDGGLAKNIQYF	TRBJ2-4	TRBV15
CASSTVPGTGRFF	TRBJ2-1	TRBV5-1
CASSLDGSGANVLTF	TRBJ2-6	TRBV5-1
CASSFRGTLTEAFF	TRBJ1-1	TRBV27
CASSLEGGQNEQYF	TRBJ2-7	TRBV5-1
CASTGTGHYEQYF	TRBJ2-7	TRBV6-1
CAWSGLDDRDRGTYNEQFF	TRBJ2-1	TRBV30
CASSFPRTASNQPQHF	TRBJ1-5	TRBV12-3/TRBV12-4
CASSLGQPYEQFF	TRBJ2-1	TRBV7-2
CSVRTVNTEAFF	TRBJ1-1	TRBV29-1
CASSLLSSSYEQYF	TRBJ2-7	TRBV5-1
CASSLTDGNRASRQPQHF	TRBJ1-5	TRBV5-1
CASSSGGGSVSPQHF	TRBJ1-5	TRBV7-2
CSARVPRQGNSPLHF	TRBJ1-6	TRBV20-1
CASSGTSNRGPFEKLFF	TRBJ1-4	TRBV7-8
CASSLGLAGSASYEQYF	TRBJ2-7	TRBV5-1
CASSLSGRLAGGKGGQFF	TRBJ2-1	TRBV27
CASSLGGSDTQYF	TRBJ2-3	TRBV7-9
CASSLDYASYEQYF	TRBJ2-7	TRBV7-2
CSASETPKGMNPYEQYF	TRBJ2-7	TRBV20-1
CASSPREKFYEQYF	TRBJ2-7	TRBV12-3/TRBV12-4
CASSLGQISSYNEQFF	TRBJ2-1	TRBV12-3/TRBV12-4
CASSVVKAGGRGELFF	TRBJ2-2	TRBV9
CASSTSGYTYEQYF	TRBJ2-7	TRBV7-9
CASSSTPTGLLFF	TRBJ1-4	TRBV5-1
CSVNPGQPYEQYF	TRBJ2-7	TRBV29-1
CSARGATSGGGNEQFF	TRBJ2-1	TRBV20-1
CASARGDPEAFF	TRBJ1-1	TRBV6-1
CSVEDGQANEKLFF	TRBJ1-4	TRBV29-1